This T cell receptor beta chain was recovered during a study of T cell responses to AZD1222 COVID-19 vaccine (dated by TCRdb to the early 2020s). Some background on the complete study: TCR sequencing covered more than 230 trial participants: 207 given two doses of AZD1222 and about 26 given two doses of MenACWY control vaccine. Trial participants were enrolled by age into 18-55, 56-69 and 70-plus year subgroups, with around 150, 28 and 57 TCR-sequenced participants respectively. The study at large found these results: Because no day 14 peak-response samples were available, the repertoires could be characterized only after the peak T cell response. Conclusions about previously exposed vaccinees were limited because only a handful of AZD1222 recipients were SARS-CoV-2 seropositive at baseline. Participants were mostly white British, with more females than males. The authors suggested clonal diversity may have been underestimated. Nearly half of unique spike-specific TCRs reportedly recognized epitopes outside regions mutated in the B.1.351 and B.1.1.7 variants. A significant rise in spike-specific TCR breadth and depth was observed after two AZD1222 doses relative to day 0 and relative to MenACWY recipients. The 56-69-year group was small, and its depth increase did not reach significance, likely because of low power. The vaccine-associated CD4 TCRs covered the entire spike protein, and the dominant responses fell in regions 160-218 and 743-854.

The germline V end is reduced by 6 bases and the J end by 3 bases; junction bases left unmatched: 13. Sequences PRHDT (CDR1) and FYEKMQ (CDR2) are obtained from the germline V gene (reference sequence). The cysteine opens and the phenylalanine closes a CDR3 of 17 amino acids. The CDR3 DNA has 51 bases and is translated from base 1. The CDR3 regions of human TCRbeta chains were analyzed by immunosequencing. The original methods were these. Repertoire TCRs were checked for matches against a reference library of SARS-CoV-2-specific TCRs that had been generated using the MIRA antigen-specificity platform. Breadth meant the fraction of unique TCRs that were SARS-CoV-2-associated, whereas depth meant the fraction of total T cells that were SARS-CoV-2-associated. Each spike-specific TCR was assigned to its reactive spike region and to a CD4 or CD8 class using the MIRA data. Log10-transformed breadth and depth values were compared by one-way ANOVA with Sidak's multiple comparisons tests. TCRdb carries this immuneACCESS record with in-frame sequences only. Its versions omit some clonotypes, under half of them owing to an unresolved V gene in the studies checked, with the rest unexplained. V and J calls plus clone size are reproduced from that table; the DNA served to infer D and trimming. The sample table lists 130,000 to 150,000 clones, about 90% of them with a count of one. The leading ten clones occupy about 3% of the sample.

A word on this clone: This clone's antigen is unknown. Base qualities are not provided; no much larger clone lies one nucleotide away.

The time point label, as the study defines it: baseline before first vaccination. The treatment or condition label here, explained by the study, means: meningococcal conjugate vaccine given as trial control. Vaccinee samples were obtained from the UK trials COV001 and COV002, which included a single-blind randomized controlled phase 2/3 trial of AZD1222 (ChAdOx1 nCoV-19) in healthy adults. For TCRbeta chain sequencing, PBMC samples were collected from trial participants at day 0 and at day 28 after the second dose. The rearranged chain carries TRBV13 and TRBJ2-2; TRBD1 lines up with 7 middle nucleotides. This material consisted of peripheral blood, taken on day 0 of MenACWY control vaccination. This sequence originates from an adult in good health. The base sequence is TGTGCCAGCAGGACCTACGGATGGGACAGACACACCGGGGAGCTGTTTTTT. It translates as CASRTYGWDRHTGELFF.